This T cell receptor (beta chain) emerged from a study of T cells after yellow fever vaccination. A universal primer site and UMIs were added as TCR cDNA was made by 5'RACE template switching. TCRdb ran MiXCR on the 5' RACE reads and lists one entry per CDR3 protein. The data show some 670,000 distinct CDR3 sequences, around an eighth seen once. Findings and caveats of the study: Weaker overall was a secondary response that nonetheless peaked faster, on day 5 versus 15. Overall, a small share of clonotypes was seen in both CD4 and CD8 compartments. Sorted repertoires could include abundant contaminating clonotypes from bulk cells.

This clonotype was observed at least ten times. Its antigen remains unidentified. This TCR was recovered from a man aged 25-40 years who received the YFV17D yellow fever vaccine. Sequenced here: PBMCs, sampled on the day of the yellow fever booster vaccination.

The CDR3 is CASRQGNEQYF. CDR3 bases: TGTGCCAGCAGACAGGGTAACGAGCAGTACTTC. The chain is built from TRBV6-5 and TRBJ2-7, with D perhaps matching TRBD1 (6 bases). Deletions cut 6 bases from V and 5 bases from J, with 8 bases between. The CDR3 totals 11 residues. Germline V CDR1 and CDR2: MNHEY, SVGAGI.